This T cell receptor (beta chain) was observed in a study of HIV-infected patients and healthy controls. Study-wide results and limits: When repertoires were size-matched, rare events in HIV-infected data became overweighted.

A word on this clonotype: Its target is unknown.

Reverse transcription used about 500 ng RNA and constant-region primers for alpha and beta. Separate chain-specific third strand synthesis with multiplexing indices produced the alpha and beta libraries. Ligation attached cDNA to a 5' RACE adapter that carried a random hexamer and SP2 site. TCRdb reprocessed the 5' RACE reads with MiXCR, giving one entry per CDR3 protein. The table has tens of thousands of distinct CDR3 sequences, 8% to 10% seen once. The CDR3 sequence is 13 residues long. Germline V gene sequence: CDR1 LGHDT, CDR2 YNNKEL (reference sequence). Deletions cut 4 bases from V and 4 bases from J, with 8 bases between. No cell fractionation was done, so the repertoire covers all unsorted peripheral blood T cells. Control samples came from over eight uninfected healthy donors, several of them resampled after around three months.

Sequencing input: blood. This TCR was recovered from an adult in good health. This chain connects TRBV3-1 to TRBJ2-1; D is unclear. The CDR3 protein is CASSPRGYNEQFF. DNA for the CDR3: TGTGCCAGCAGCCCGCGAGGTTACAATGAGCAGTTCTTC.